This is a list of T cell receptor beta chains from one sample in a study of blood T cell dynamics during melanoma immunotherapy. The assay was immunoSEQ multiplex PCR, and TCRdb's table has in-frame clones only and misses some. Of 9,000 to 10,000 clones in the sample, 80% to 90% are singletons; the top ten hold about 10%. The sequencing here drew on blood, taken from a patient treated with checkpoint blockade. The source of these receptors is a human donor with melanoma. CDR3s include the opening cysteine and the closing phenylalanine or tryptophan. Fields, in order: V gene, J gene, D gene, clone size, CDR3 protein, CDR3 DNA. D genes are given only for firm matches. Size is stated for part of the rows, as once, few or many counts, or as a class when the clone is expanded.

TRBV5-1	TRBJ2-3	TRBD2	.	CASSPVAGPGLAGGTTDTQYF	TGCGCCAGCAGCCCGGTGGCCGGCCCGGGACTAGCGGGGGGGACGACAGATACGCAGTATTTT
TRBV20-1	TRBJ2-3	.	.	CSARIDTQYF	TGCAGTGCTAGAATTGATACGCAGTATTTT
TRBV30	TRBJ1-2	TRBD1	once	CAWSRDRPRGYTF	TGTGCCTGGAGTCGGGACAGGCCCCGGGGCTACACCTTC
TRBV5-8	TRBJ1-1	.	once	CASSSRLRWGTEAFF	TGTGCCAGCAGCTCACGACTCCGGTGGGGAACTGAAGCTTTCTTT
TRBV5-1	TRBJ2-1	TRBD1	.	CASSPGTGISYNEQFF	TGCGCCAGCAGCCCAGGGACAGGAATCTCCTACAATGAGCAGTTCTTC
TRBV27	TRBJ2-1	TRBD1	.	CASRGRGQGPFNEQFF	TGTGCCAGCAGGGGGAGAGGACAGGGCCCTTTCAATGAGCAGTTCTTC
TRBV5-1	TRBJ2-5	.	.	CASGGASGQETQYF	TGCGCCAGCGGGGGGGCTAGCGGTCAAGAGACCCAGTACTTC
TRBV6-9	TRBJ2-3	TRBD2	few	CASSYILAGPTDTQYF	TGTGCCAGCAGTTACATCCTAGCGGGGCCAACAGATACGCAGTATTTT
TRBV5-6	TRBJ2-3	.	.	CASSLVSHTDTQYF	TGTGCCAGCAGCTTGGTCTCACACACAGATACGCAGTATTTT
TRBV5-1	TRBJ2-7	.	.	CASSLDEGAYEQYF	TGCGCCAGCAGCTTGGACGAAGGAGCCTACGAGCAGTACTTC
TRBV7-3	TRBJ2-3	TRBD1	once	CASSSGKQGAEGTQYF	TGTGCCAGCAGCTCCGGGAAACAGGGGGCTGAGGGTACGCAGTATTTT
TRBV6-5	TRBJ2-7	TRBD1	.	CASRITGANYEQYF	TGTGCCAGCAGGATAACAGGGGCCAACTACGAGCAGTACTTC
TRBV6-5	TRBJ1-3	.	.	CASRNQGSGNTIYF	TGTGCCAGCAGGAATCAGGGCTCTGGAAACACCATATATTTT
TRBV27	TRBJ1-2	.	.	CASSLASGTGRIREYGYTF	TGTGCCAGCAGTTTAGCGTCTGGCACAGGGCGTATCCGAGAGTATGGCTACACCTTC
TRBV27	TRBJ1-5	.	.	CASSLRQGNQPQHF	TGTGCCAGCAGTCTCCGACAGGGCAATCAGCCCCAGCATTTT
TRBV18	TRBJ2-5	.	.	CASSPGGPETQYF	TGTGCCAGCTCACCGGGGGGCCCAGAGACCCAGTACTTC
TRBV11-2	TRBJ1-4	TRBD1	.	CASSLGQGVGREKLFF	TGTGCCAGCAGCTTGGGACAGGGGGTTGGTCGGGAAAAACTGTTTTTT
TRBV5-1	TRBJ2-7	.	.	CASRGDLLTYEQYF	TGCGCCAGCAGAGGAGACTTACTTACCTACGAGCAGTACTTC
TRBV5-4	TRBJ2-1	.	.	CASSLTGSYNEQFF	TGTGCCAGCAGCTTGACGGGGAGCTACAATGAGCAGTTCTTC
TRBV5-1	TRBJ1-2	.	.	CASSLEGLTTYGYTF	TGCGCCAGCAGCTTGGAGGGACTGACTACCTATGGCTACACCTTC
TRBV5-4	TRBJ2-1	TRBD1	.	CASSAGQVIGSSYNEQFF	TGTGCCAGCAGCGCGGGACAGGTAATTGGTTCCTCCTACAATGAGCAGTTCTTC
TRBV5-1	TRBJ1-2	.	once	CASSFYFLGGYTF	TGCGCCAGCAGCTTTTATTTCCTCGGTGGCTACACCTTC
TRBV5-1	TRBJ2-6	.	.	CASSTSQRPGANVLTF	TGCGCCAGCAGCACCTCACAGCGGCCCGGGGCCAACGTCCTGACTTTC
TRBV5-6	TRBJ1-3	TRBD1	.	CASSRTGLSGNTIYF	TGTGCCAGCAGCAGGACAGGTTTATCTGGAAACACCATATATTTT
TRBV2	TRBJ2-6	.	.	CASTEEGFTGANVLTF	TGTGCCAGCACCGAGGAGGGGTTCACTGGGGCCAACGTCCTGACTTTC
TRBV19	TRBJ1-3	.	.	CASTRGGSGNTIYF	TGTGCCAGCACTCGAGGGGGCTCTGGAAACACCATATATTTT